This passage covers 3 T cell receptor beta chains from one sample sequenced in a study of T-cell memory formation after mild COVID-19. Each CDR3 protein gets one entry after TCRdb re-called the 5' RACE reads with MiXCR. The sample contains under 200,000 distinct CDR3 sequences, less than 40% of which appear only once. The specimen was PBMCs or a T cell subset sorted from them (not recorded which). The receptors were sampled from an adult woman who had mild COVID-19 (a few samples of this study predate the infection). Cell type and time point are not known.

V is TRBV12-3 or TRBV12-4 and J is TRBJ1-4; tentative D call: TRBD1 (6 bases). V gave up 5 bases and J gave up 4 bases, with 17 bases separating them. The CDR3 sequence is 16 residues long. The CDR3 loop reads CASSQIPGEFNEKLFF. The CDR3, as DNA: TGTGCCAGCAGTCAGATCCCAGGGGAGTTTAATGAAAAACTGTTTTTT.

In this sample, this clonotype turned up a few times. The J gene is TRBJ2-5, the V gene TRBV7-9; 7 positions match TRBD1. The ends lost 5 bases at V and 4 bases at J; junction bases unmatched: 4. Germline values: CDR1 SEHNR, CDR2 FQNEAQ (reference sequence). The CDR3 extends over 13 amino acids. CDR3 in amino acids: CASSRQGGETQYF. CDR3 nucleotides: TGTGCCAGCAGCAGACAGGGTGGAGAGACCCAGTACTTC.

The chain uses TRBV7-9 and TRBJ1-2; 10 positions agree with TRBD1. The CDR3 is made up of 14 amino acids. V was pared by 6 bases and J by 7 bases, with 8 bases of the junction left unmatched. From germline, CDR1 is SEHNR and CDR2 FQNEAQ (reference sequence). The CDR3 reads CASRGDRGWGGYTF. The CDR3 coding sequence is TGTGCCAGCAGAGGGGACAGGGGATGGGGTGGCTACACCTTC.